A single sample is the source of the 27 T cell receptor beta chains below, sequenced in a study of blood T cell repertoires in COVID-19. The table came from immunoSEQ multiplex PCR; TCRdb's copy has only in-frame clones and leaves some out. The sample holds over 150,000 clones, about 82% seen once. The material sequenced was peripheral blood. All receptors come from a man in his fifties or sixties with active or convalescent COVID-19.

The V call is TRBV7-9, the J call TRBJ1-6, with D hard to call. Germline V gene data show CDR1 as SEHNR and CDR2 as FQNEAQ (reference sequence). CDR3 size: 15 residues. The ends were cut back, 5 bases at V and 2 bases at J, with 10 bases in the middle. This chain's CDR3 is CASSPGQAYNSPLHF. CDR3 DNA sequence: TGTGCCAGCAGCCCCGGTCAGGCCTATAATTCACCCCTCCACTTT.

V and J are TRBV10-3 and TRBJ2-1; 9 bases fit TRBD1. Trimming cost V 7 bases and J 5 bases; bases outside gene matches: 6. The germline V gene has CDR1 ENHRY and CDR2 SYGVKD. The CDR3 is made up of 14 amino acids. The DNA for the CDR3 is TGTGCCATCAATCCGGGACAGGGCGACAATGAGCAGTTCTTC. Its protein product is CAINPGQGDNEQFF.

The chain carries TRBV10-2 and TRBJ1-2; 8 bases agree with TRBD1. The CDR3 is 15 amino acids. CDR1 and CDR2 (germline): WSHSY, SAAADI. V was pared by 2 bases and J by 6 bases, with 8 bases of the junction left unmatched. As DNA, the CDR3 is TGCGCCAGCAGTGAGGTTCAGGGGGCCTGGAATGGCTACACCTTC. Encoded protein: CASSEVQGAWNGYTF.

This chain links TRBV9 with TRBJ1-3, with D perhaps matching TRBD1 (5 bases). V lost 4 bases and J lost 0, with 14 bases in between. Germline V lookup: CDR1 SGDLS, CDR2 YYNGEE. This CDR3 region has 16 residues. CDR3 DNA: TGTGCCAGCAGCACACAGGCGGAGAGCTCTGGAAACACCATATATTTT. Its protein is CASSTQAESSGNTIYF.

V usage is TRBV5-8 and J usage is TRBJ1-2, with 8 bases matching TRBD1. The trim removed 0 bases at V and 7 bases at J, leaving 11 bases unmatched. Germline CDR1 is SGHTS and CDR2 is YDEGEE. This CDR3 region has 16 residues. CDR3 region: CASSLEEGRGLGGYTF. CDR3 coding DNA: TGTGCCAGCAGCTTGGAGGAGGGCAGGGGGCTTGGTGGCTACACCTTC.

V is TRBV7-9 and J is TRBJ2-5; 15 bases line up with TRBD2. The CDR3 is 18 amino acids. CDR1 and CDR2 from the germline V gene are SEHNR and FQNEAQ (reference sequence). V lost 5 bases and J lost 3; bases outside the gene matches: 10. CDR3: CASSRYLGLAGGEETQYF. In nucleotides, the CDR3 is TGTGCCAGCAGCCGCTACCTGGGACTAGCGGGGGGCGAAGAGACCCAGTACTTC.

This clone was picked up a small number of times. This chain connects TRBV7-9 to TRBJ1-3, with 10 bases identical to TRBD1. The CDR3 has 16 amino acids. V shed 5 bases, J shed 4 bases, and the junction held 8 bases outside the gene matches. CDR1 SEHNR and CDR2 FQNEAQ come from the germline V gene (reference sequence). CDR3 loop: CASSPPGQGRGNTIYF. The DNA of the CDR3 is TGTGCCAGCAGCCCACCGGGACAGGGGCGCGGAAACACCATATATTTT.

The chain has TRBV28 and TRBJ1-1, with 8 bases that match TRBD1. J gave up 4 bases and V 1 base, and 8 bases lay outside the gene matches. The CDR3 contains 16 residues. Germline V gives CDR1 MDHEN, CDR2 SYDVKM. The CDR3 protein is CASSLFGQGKGTEAFF. Here the CDR3 DNA reads TGTGCCAGCAGTTTATTTGGACAGGGTAAGGGCACTGAAGCTTTCTTT.

The gene calls are TRBV6-5 and TRBJ2-7, with 10 bases fitting TRBD2. Trimming cost V 5 bases and J 7 bases; bases outside gene matches: 2. CDR1 and CDR2 (germline): MNHEY, SVGAGI. This CDR3 has 12 amino acids. CDR3 residues: CASSKLAGEQYF. The CDR3 region has the DNA TGTGCCAGCAGTAAACTAGCGGGAGAGCAGTACTTC.

The chain employs TRBV25-1 and TRBJ2-1, with a weak D call TRBD2 (7 bases). The CDR3 length is 13 residues. V was pared by 8 bases and J by 2 bases, with 10 bases between. Per germline, CDR1 MGHDK and CDR2 SYGVNS. DNA for the CDR3: TGTGCCAGCGGAGGGGGGGCCTACAATGAGCAGTTCTTC. Encoded protein: CASGGGAYNEQFF.

CDR3 loop: CASSLAGSVYNEQFF. Here the CDR3 DNA reads TGTGCCAGCAGCTTAGCGGGTAGCGTCTACAATGAGCAGTTCTTC. V is TRBV7-9 and J is TRBJ2-1; D perhaps matches TRBD2 (5 bases). Germline assignment: CDR1 SEHNR and CDR2 FQNEAQ (reference sequence). V was pared by 0 bases and J by 3 bases, with 9 bases between. The length of the CDR3 is 15 residues. Supplemented by reference TRBV7-9 and TRBJ2-1, the full variable domain reads DTGVSQNPRHKITKRGQNVTFRCDPISEHNRLYWYRQTLGQGPEFLTYFQNEAQLEKSRLLSDRFSAERPKGSFSTLEIQRTEQGDSAMYLCASSLAGSVYNEQFFGPGTRLTVL.

The chain has TRBV10-3 and TRBJ2-7; 14 nucleotides line up with TRBD2. Trimming removed 10 bases from V and 6 bases from J; junction bases left unmatched: 5. The CDR3 consists of 13 residues. Germline V gives CDR1 ENHRY, CDR2 SYGVKD. CDR3 sequence: CATLGLAGGEQYF. The CDR3 DNA reads as TGTGCCACCCTCGGACTAGCGGGAGGCGAGCAGTACTTC.

The sample holds a few counts of this clone. The CDR3 loop reads CASSQEGGGAFDNEQFF. DNA of the CDR3: TGCGCCAGCAGCCAAGAAGGCGGGGGGGCCTTCGACAATGAGCAGTTCTTC. V usage is TRBV4-1 and J usage is TRBJ2-1, with TRBD2 matching over 9 bases. The length of the CDR3 is 17 residues. Losses at the gene ends were 0 bases for V and 5 bases for J; bases not matched to a gene: 8. Germline lookup yields CDR1 MGHRA and CDR2 YSYEKL.

This clone was found once. This chain connects TRBV5-6 to TRBJ2-5; the match to TRBD1 covers 8 bases. Germline CDR1 reads SGHDT; CDR2 reads YYEEEE. The CDR3 covers 13 residues. Germline trimming cut 4 bases from V and 7 bases from J; bases unmatched to any gene: 6. DNA for the CDR3: TGTGCCAGCAGCCCGGACAGGGTGGCGACCCAGTACTTC. It encodes CASSPDRVATQYF. The whole variable domain, filled in from reference TRBV5-6 and TRBJ2-5, reads DAGVTQSPTHLIKTRGQQVTLRCSPKSGHDTVSWYQQALGQGPQFIFQYYEEEERQRGNFPDRFSGHQFPNYSSELNVNALLLGDSALYLCASSPDRVATQYFGPGTRLLVL.

This clone was counted a few times. The V and J genes are TRBV28 and TRBJ1-2, with TRBD1 identical over 8 bases. The germline gives CDR1 MDHEN, CDR2 SYDVKM. CDR3 length equals 15 residues. After removal of 4 bases from V and 4 bases from J, the junction contained 8 bases not matched to a gene. In nucleotides, the CDR3 is TGTGCCAGCAGTTCCGAGACAGGGGTTACCTATGGCTACACCTTC. This encodes CASSSETGVTYGYTF.

The genes are TRBV14 and TRBJ2-2; TRBD2 might be the D (6 bases). Trimming took off 5 bases at V and 1 base at J, with 8 bases between the two ends. The CDR3 spans 14 residues. CDR1 is SGHDN, CDR2 FVKESK, per germline. The CDR3 reads CASSLAVNTGELFF. The CDR3, as DNA: TGTGCCAGCAGCTTAGCGGTGAACACCGGGGAGCTGTTTTTT.

In nucleotides, the CDR3 is TGTGCCAGCAGTGAAGAGCCAGGCTATGGCTACACCTTC. As protein: CASSEEPGYGYTF. This sequence joins TRBV6-1 and TRBJ1-2; D remains unclear. This CDR3 spans 13 amino acids. The V gene's germline CDR1 is MNHNS and CDR2 SASEGT. V was cut by 1 base and J by 4 bases, with 7 bases left in between.

The CDR3 region has the DNA TGTGCCAGCAGTTTCGGGATGAACACTGAAGCTTTCTTT. This gives the protein CASSFGMNTEAFF. The rearrangement links TRBV2 to TRBJ1-1, with D uncertain. CDR1 is SNHLY and CDR2 is FYNNEI in the germline V gene. V shed 5 bases and J shed 0 bases, with 7 bases lying between them. The CDR3 has 13 amino acids. The full variable domain, with the rest looked up from reference TRBV2 and TRBJ1-1, is EPEVTQTPSHQVTQMGQEVILRCVPISNHLYFYWYRQILGQKVEFLVSFYNNEISEKSEIFDDQFSVERPDGSNFTLKIRSTKLEDSAMYFCASSFGMNTEAFFGQGTRLTVV.

This rearrangement joins TRBV9 to TRBJ1-3; a weak D match, TRBD1 (5 bases). The CDR3 sequence is 15 residues long. Trimming removed 0 bases from V and 4 bases from J, with 11 bases in between. Germline CDR1 is SGDLS and CDR2 is YYNGEE. The CDR3 reads CASSVDQGSGNTIYF. Written as DNA, the CDR3 is TGTGCCAGCAGCGTAGATCAGGGCTCGGGAAACACCATATATTTT.

The chain joins TRBV20-1 to TRBJ1-1; TRBD1 is a possible D gene (6 bases). The CDR3 runs to 14 residues. Trimming took off 3 bases at V and 4 bases at J, with 15 bases between the two ends. CDR1 is DFQATT and CDR2 is SNEGSKA in the germline V gene (reference sequence). The chain's CDR3 is CSASNPGVSTEAFF. CDR3 nucleotides: TGCAGTGCTAGTAATCCAGGGGTGAGCACTGAAGCTTTCTTT.

The V gene is TRBV4-3, the J gene TRBJ2-3; TRBD1 matches at 9 bases. CDR3 length: 18 amino acids. V shed 2 bases and J 2 bases; nucleotides not matched to a gene: 11. CDR1 and CDR2 from the germline V gene are LGHNA and YSLEER. CDR3 residues: CASSQPGQGMGNTDTQYF. CDR3 coding DNA: TGCGCCAGCAGCCAACCAGGACAGGGGATGGGGAACACAGATACGCAGTATTTT.

The chain recombines TRBV25-1 with TRBJ2-1; TRBD2 agrees at 12 bases. The CDR3 contains 15 residues. The ends lost 3 bases at V and 6 bases at J; junction bases unmatched: 3. Germline V gene data show CDR1 as MGHDK and CDR2 as SYGVNS. For the CDR3, the DNA is TGTGCCAGCAGTGATCGACTAGCGGGAGTCAATGAGCAGTTCTTC. Translating it yields CASSDRLAGVNEQFF.

Only one count was recorded for this clone. The DNA of the CDR3 is TGCGCCAGCAGAGCGGACAGGGGGAATCGAGAGACCCAGTACTTC. The encoded protein is CASRADRGNRETQYF. J is TRBJ2-5 and V is TRBV10-1; 10 bases are shared with TRBD1. J was trimmed by 4 bases and V by 6 bases; bases with no gene match: 8. From germline, CDR1 is WNHNN and CDR2 SYGVQD (reference sequence). The CDR3 is 15 residues long.

DNA of the CDR3: TGTGCCAGCTCACCAGATGGACAGGGCGGTTCATACACCGGGGAGCTGTTTTTT. Translated, it gives CASSPDGQGGSYTGELFF. The J gene is TRBJ2-2, the V gene TRBV18; 8 bases agree with TRBD1. The CDR3 has 18 residues. The germline V gene has CDR1 KGHSH and CDR2 LQKENI. The V segment lost 2 bases and the J segment 3 bases; nucleotides outside the gene matches: 11. The whole variable domain, filled in from reference TRBV18 and TRBJ2-2, reads NAGVMQNPRHLVRRRGQEARLRCSPMKGHSHVYWYRQLPEEGLKFMVYLQKENIIDESGMPKERFSAEFPKEGPSILRIQQVVRGDSAAYFCASSPDGQGGSYTGELFFGEGSRLTVL.

V is TRBV3-1 (or the pseudogene TRBV3-2) and J is TRBJ1-4, with 7 bases fitting TRBD1. The trim removed 2 bases at V and 4 bases at J, leaving 10 bases unmatched. Germline V CDR1 and CDR2: LGHDT, YNNKEL (reference sequence). The CDR3 runs to 17 residues. The CDR3 loop is CASSQSLGGWGNEKLFF. Here the CDR3 DNA reads TGTGCCAGCAGCCAATCTTTAGGGGGCTGGGGTAATGAAAAACTGTTTTTT.

V gene TRBV3-1 (or the pseudogene TRBV3-2) combines with J gene TRBJ2-1, with D tentatively TRBD2 (5 bases). Germline V gene sequence: CDR1 LGHDT, CDR2 YNNKEL (reference sequence). Trimming pared 1 base from V and 10 bases from J, leaving 14 bases between. The CDR3 consists of 14 residues. The CDR3 loop reads CASSQVKRIGEQFF. CDR3 nucleotides: TGTGCCAGCAGCCAAGTCAAGCGGATCGGCGAGCAGTTCTTC.

This chain joins TRBV20-1 and TRBJ1-5, with a possible D match to TRBD1 (5 bases). The CDR3 contains 16 residues. Trimming shortened V by 3 bases and J by 0 bases, and 15 bases separated the two germline ends. Germline assignment: CDR1 DFQATT and CDR2 SNEGSKA (reference sequence). The CDR3: CSASLRGGFSNQPQHF. For the CDR3, the DNA is TGCAGTGCTAGTCTTAGGGGAGGATTTAGCAATCAGCCCCAGCATTTT.